The sequence of this T cell receptor beta chain was determined in a study of blood T cell repertoires in COVID-19. In the study's own analysis: Counts of nucleated cells, estimated from reference gene primer amplification, were obtained. Sequenced by immunoSEQ multiplex PCR; TCRdb stores in-frame clones only, minus some. The V and J calls and clone size are taken from that table; D and trimming were inferred from the DNA. The data contain approximately 94,000 clones, more than 70% of them singletons. V was trimmed by 4 bases and J by 1 base, leaving 13 bases between them. Germline CDR1 and CDR2: MNHEY and SVGAGI. The CDR3 extends over 15 amino acids.

This chain links TRBV6-5 with TRBJ1-1; D gene uncertain. The sequence derives from a woman of 80 years or more with active COVID-19. The specimen sequenced was peripheral blood. CDR3 loop: CASSLLRFGNTEAFF. For the CDR3, the DNA is TGTGCCAGCAGTTTACTCCGCTTTGGGAACACTGAAGCTTTCTTT.